This TCR beta chain was observed in a study of OX40 agonist ivuxolimab in advanced cancers. General study results and limits: With doses of 0.1 to 3.0 mg/kg, CD4+ and CD8+ blood T cells had undergone clonal expansion by week 6.

This CDR3 spans 12 amino acids. The germline V and J ends were trimmed by 4 bases and 7 bases, with 8 bases remaining between them. Germline CDR1 reads SNHLY; CDR2 reads FYNNEI. For this clone: Its specificity is unknown.

The method was immunoSEQ multiplex PCR; TCRdb's version includes in-frame clones alone and lacks a portion of them. The sample has roughly 70,000 clones, around 86% seen once. The input for sequencing was CD4+ or CD8+ T cells sorted from blood, taken in a trial of the OX40 agonist ivuxolimab. This chain joins TRBV2 and TRBJ2-1; weak D call: TRBD1 (6 bases). The TCR sequence derives from an adult with an advanced solid tumor such as melanoma, head and neck, liver or kidney cancer. DNA for the CDR3: TGTGCCAGCAGTGTGACAGGTAATGAGCAGTTCTTC. Amino acid sequence: CASSVTGNEQFF. Together with reference TRBV2 and TRBJ2-1, the CDR3 gives the full variable domain: EPEVTQTPSHQVTQMGQEVILRCVPISNHLYFYWYRQILGQKVEFLVSFYNNEISEKSEIFDDQFSVERPDGSNFTLKIRSTKLEDSAMYFCASSVTGNEQFFGPGTRLTVL.